The TCR beta chain under discussion was sequenced for a study of cytotoxic CD8 clonotypes in ibrutinib-treated CLL. A note on this clone: Antigen specificity is unknown.

Assay: immunoSEQ multiplex PCR; the TCRdb copy retains only in-frame clones and omits some. The data show roughly 130,000 clones, 79% seen once. Findings and caveats of the study: Contraction or stability on treatment characterized the public clonotypes, which were uncommon. At progression, clonality fell back toward baseline after rising at ibrutinib response. Exceeding age-matched healthy donors, baseline clonality also tracked the counts of circulating CD8+ T cells.

Trimming shortened V by 5 bases and J by 4 bases, and 9 bases separated the two germline ends. Germline V gives CDR1 MNHEY, CDR2 SVGAGI. The CDR3 has 12 residues. The specimen was PBMCs, collected after 12 months of ibrutinib treatment. This clonotype was obtained from a human donor with chronic lymphocytic leukemia. V is TRBV6-5 and J is TRBJ2-7; D remains unclear. The CDR3, as DNA: TGTGCCAGCAGTAACAAGGGTTACGAGCAGTACTTC. Amino acids: CASSNKGYEQYF.